This T cell receptor beta chain is from a study of shared clonotypes between healthy human individuals. Findings and limits, study-wide: Across subsets, estimated richness was generally greater for naive than for memory populations.

The CDR3 covers 15 residues. The germline V gene encodes CDR1 MNHEY and CDR2 SMNVEV (reference sequence). V lost 10 bases, J lost 1 base, and 19 bases lay in between. Generated by immunoSEQ multiplex PCR, the TCRdb table keeps only in-frame clones and is missing some. This sample carries around 2,000,000 clones, around 96% of them seen once, and the ten largest clones take about 1.1%. Worth noting for this clone: Its target is unknown.

The naive CD8 subset, CD45RO-negative cells positively selected for CCR7, excluded terminally differentiated effector memory CD45RA+ cells. The V and J genes are TRBV27 and TRBJ2-5; no definite D call. Sequencing was carried out using naive CD8+ T cells sorted from blood. This TCR derives from a man aged 18 to 30 in good health. CDR3 region: CATTTRFRAQETQYF. In DNA form, the CDR3 reads TGTGCCACTACGACCCGATTCCGAGCCCAAGAGACCCAGTACTTC.